This TCR beta chain was recorded in a study of tumor-infiltrating lymphocytes in localized non-small cell lung cancer. Study-level background: Patients included smokers and never-smokers with various histologies, some sampled after neoadjuvant chemotherapy. From each patient, both tumor and uninvolved lung, non-adjacent to tumor, were sampled. Study-wide results and limits: Immunotypes IM1 and IM2 had similar TCR-derived T-cell fractions. TCR sequencing covered a subset of patients with enough tissue.

Unmatched junction bases numbered 2, after V lost 0 bases and J lost 0 bases. CDR1 is LGHNA and CDR2 is YNFKEQ in the germline V gene. The CDR3 has 18 residues. Note on this clone: Antigen specificity is unknown.

Some clones are missing from TCRdb's copy, which holds only in-frame ones; the method was immunoSEQ multiplex PCR. The data contain more than 12,000 clones, 81% of them singletons. Sequencing was performed on lung tumor tissue. J is TRBJ2-6 and V is TRBV4-2; 10 nucleotides match TRBD2. The clonotype was recovered from a human donor with non-small cell lung cancer. CDR3 loop: CASSQEGTSVSGANVLTF. The CDR3 DNA is TGTGCCAGCAGCCAAGAAGGGACTAGCGTCTCTGGGGCCAACGTCCTGACTTTC.